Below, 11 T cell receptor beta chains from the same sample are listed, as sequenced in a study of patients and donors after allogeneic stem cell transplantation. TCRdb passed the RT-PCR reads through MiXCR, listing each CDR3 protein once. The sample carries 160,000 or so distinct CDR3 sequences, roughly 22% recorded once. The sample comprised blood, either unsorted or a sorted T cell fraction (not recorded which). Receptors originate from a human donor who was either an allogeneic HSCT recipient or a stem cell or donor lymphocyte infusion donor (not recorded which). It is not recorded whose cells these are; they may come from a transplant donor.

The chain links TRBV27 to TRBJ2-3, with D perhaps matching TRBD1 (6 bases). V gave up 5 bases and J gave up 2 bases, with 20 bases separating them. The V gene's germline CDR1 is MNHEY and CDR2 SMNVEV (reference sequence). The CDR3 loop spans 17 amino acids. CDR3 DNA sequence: TGTGCCAGCAGTGCACAGGGTATGCCATTTTACACAGATACGCAGTATTTT. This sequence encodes CASSAQGMPFYTDTQYF.

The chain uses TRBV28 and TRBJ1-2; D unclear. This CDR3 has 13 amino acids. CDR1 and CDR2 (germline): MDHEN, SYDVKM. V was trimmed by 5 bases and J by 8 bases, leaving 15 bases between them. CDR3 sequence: CASSGRGLGGYTF. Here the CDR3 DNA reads TGTGCCAGCAGTGGACGGGGTCTGGGGGGCTACACCTTC.

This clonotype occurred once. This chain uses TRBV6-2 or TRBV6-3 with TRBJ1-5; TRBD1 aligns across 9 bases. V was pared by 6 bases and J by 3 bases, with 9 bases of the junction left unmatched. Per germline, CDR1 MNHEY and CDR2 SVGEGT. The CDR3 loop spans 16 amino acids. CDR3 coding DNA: TGTGCCAGCAGCCGCCTCGACAGGGGGACCAATCAGCCCCAGCATTTT. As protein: CASSRLDRGTNQPQHF.

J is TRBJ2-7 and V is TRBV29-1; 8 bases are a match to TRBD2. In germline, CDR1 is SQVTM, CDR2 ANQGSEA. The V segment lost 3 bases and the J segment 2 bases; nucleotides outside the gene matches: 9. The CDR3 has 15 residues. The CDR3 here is CSVEGQRGRTYEQYF. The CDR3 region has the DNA TGCAGCGTTGAGGGCCAGCGGGGGAGAACCTACGAGCAGTACTTC.

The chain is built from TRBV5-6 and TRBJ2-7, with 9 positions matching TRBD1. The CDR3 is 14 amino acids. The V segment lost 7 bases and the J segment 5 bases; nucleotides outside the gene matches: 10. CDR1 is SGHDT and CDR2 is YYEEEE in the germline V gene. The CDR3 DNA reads TGTGCCAGCTGCCGGACAGGGGCGGGTGACGAGCAGTACTTC. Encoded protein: CASCRTGAGDEQYF.

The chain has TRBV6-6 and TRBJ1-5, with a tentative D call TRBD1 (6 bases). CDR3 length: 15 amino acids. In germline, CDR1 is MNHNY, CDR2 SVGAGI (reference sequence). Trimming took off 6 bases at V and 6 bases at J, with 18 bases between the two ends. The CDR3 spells CASRALGGAGQPQHF. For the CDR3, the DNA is TGTGCCAGCAGGGCCCTGGGGGGGGCTGGTCAGCCCCAGCATTTT.

This CDR3 reads CASSFRLRPENYGYTF. In DNA, the CDR3 is TGTGCCAGCAGTTTTCGCTTGAGGCCAGAAAACTATGGCTACACCTTC. The genes are TRBV27 and TRBJ1-2; D uncertain. V lost 3 bases, J lost 2 bases, and 16 bases lay in between. There are 16 residues in the CDR3. Germline V CDR1 and CDR2: MNHEY, SMNVEV (reference sequence).

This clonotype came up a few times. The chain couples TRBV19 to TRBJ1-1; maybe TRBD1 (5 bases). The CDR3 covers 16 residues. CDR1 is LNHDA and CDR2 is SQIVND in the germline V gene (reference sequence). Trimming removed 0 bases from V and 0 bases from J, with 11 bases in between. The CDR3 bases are TGTGCCAGTAGTATAGACCCCGGGACGGTGAACACTGAAGCTTTCTTT. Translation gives CASSIDPGTVNTEAFF.

The CDR3 reads CSAREEEGAWDTQYF. CDR3 bases: TGCAGTGCTAGAGAGGAAGAGGGGGCATGGGATACGCAGTATTTT. This chain joins TRBV20-1 and TRBJ2-3; 7 positions agree with TRBD1. The CDR3 loop spans 15 amino acids. The junction had 9 bases not matched to a gene; V was cut back by 0 bases and J by 6 bases. CDR1 is DFQATT, CDR2 SNEGSKA, per germline (reference sequence).

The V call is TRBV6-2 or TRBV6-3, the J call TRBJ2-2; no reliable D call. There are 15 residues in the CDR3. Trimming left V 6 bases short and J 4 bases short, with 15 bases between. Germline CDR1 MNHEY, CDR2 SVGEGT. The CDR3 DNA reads TGTGCCAGCAGCGTCGATCCATCGGGCACCGGGGAGCTGTTTTTT. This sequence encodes CASSVDPSGTGELFF.

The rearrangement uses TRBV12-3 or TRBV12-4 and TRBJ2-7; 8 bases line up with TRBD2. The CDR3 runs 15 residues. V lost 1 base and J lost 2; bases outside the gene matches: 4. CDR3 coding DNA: TGTGCCAGCAGTTTAGGAGCGGGAGCCCCCTACGAGCAGTACTTC. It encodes CASSLGAGAPYEQYF.